These T cell receptor beta chains were read from a single sample in a study of cytomegalovirus exposure and HLA in healthy donors. Some clones are missing from TCRdb's copy, which holds only in-frame ones; the method was immunoSEQ multiplex PCR. The data contain over 200,000 clones, around 88% of them singletons. Sequenced input: PBMCs. The origin of the receptors is a woman between 18 and 29 years old in good health and CMV-seronegative. Each CDR3 is given with its conserved first and last residue. A D gene is named only where the DNA matches it firmly. Part of the rows lack a size; the others show once, few, many or a class for expanded clones.

cdr3_length: 13; clone_size: .; v_call: TRBV5-5; d_call: .; j_call: TRBJ2-7; cdr3_nt: TGTGCCAGCAGCTTGGGCGGTTTCTACGAGCAGTACTTC; cdr3_aa: CASSLGGFYEQYF
cdr3_length: 15; clone_size: .; v_call: TRBV2; d_call: TRBD1; j_call: TRBJ1-2; cdr3_nt: TGTGCCAGCAGCCGAGGGGGGACAGGGAACTATGGCTACACCTTC; cdr3_aa: CASSRGGTGNYGYTF
cdr3_length: 13; clone_size: .; v_call: TRBV4-1; d_call: TRBD1; j_call: TRBJ1-1; cdr3_nt: TGCGCCGCACAGACAGGGCAGAACACTGAAGCTTTCTTT; cdr3_aa: CAAQTGQNTEAFF
cdr3_length: 16; clone_size: once; v_call: TRBV29-1; d_call: TRBD1; j_call: TRBJ2-2; cdr3_nt: TGCAGCGCACTCCCTTTTGGGACAGAAAACACCGGGGAGCTGTTTTTT; cdr3_aa: CSALPFGTENTGELFF
cdr3_length: 16; clone_size: once; v_call: TRBV9; d_call: TRBD2; j_call: TRBJ2-1; cdr3_nt: TGTGCCAGCAGCACCTCCGGGGGGAGCTCCTACAATGAGCAGTTCTTC; cdr3_aa: CASSTSGGSSYNEQFF
cdr3_length: 12; clone_size: .; v_call: TRBV5-8; d_call: .; j_call: TRBJ1-4; cdr3_nt: TGTGCCAGCAGCGGGTGGAGTGAAAAACTGTTTTTT; cdr3_aa: CASSGWSEKLFF
cdr3_length: 15; clone_size: .; v_call: TRBV7-2; d_call: .; j_call: TRBJ2-2; cdr3_nt: TGTGCCAGCAGCTTAGCGATAGCTACTGCCGGGGAGCTGTTTTTT; cdr3_aa: CASSLAIATAGELFF
cdr3_length: 21; clone_size: .; v_call: TRBV7-8; d_call: .; j_call: TRBJ1-5; cdr3_nt: TGTGCCAGCAGCTTACTGGGCTTAGAGTCGATAAGGGGTTCTGGCAATCAGCCCCAGCATTTT; cdr3_aa: CASSLLGLESIRGSGNQPQHF
cdr3_length: 16; clone_size: few; v_call: TRBV5-5; d_call: .; j_call: TRBJ2-1; cdr3_nt: TGTGCTAGCAGAGTGGGGGGAATTCTTTCCTACAATGAGCAGTTCTTC; cdr3_aa: CASRVGGILSYNEQFF
cdr3_length: 17; clone_size: .; v_call: TRBV6-4; d_call: TRBD1; j_call: TRBJ2-3; cdr3_nt: TGTGCCAGCAGCAGAGATCCGGGACAGGGGGGGGCAGATACGCAGTATTTT; cdr3_aa: CASSRDPGQGGADTQYF
cdr3_length: 13; clone_size: .; v_call: TRBV11-2; d_call: .; j_call: TRBJ1-1; cdr3_nt: TGTGCCAGCAGCCCGACGACGCGGGGTCAGGCTTTCTTT; cdr3_aa: CASSPTTRGQAFF
cdr3_length: 15; clone_size: .; v_call: TRBV5-1; d_call: .; j_call: TRBJ2-2; cdr3_nt: TGCGCCAGCAGCCCCGGTGGGCCGAACACCGGGGAGCTGTTTTTT; cdr3_aa: CASSPGGPNTGELFF
cdr3_length: 15; clone_size: .; v_call: TRBV16; d_call: .; j_call: TRBJ1-1; cdr3_nt: TGTGCCAGCAGCCAATTGGACGGGGGTAACACTGAAGCTTTCTTT; cdr3_aa: CASSQLDGGNTEAFF
cdr3_length: 14; clone_size: .; v_call: TRBV14; d_call: .; j_call: TRBJ2-4; cdr3_nt: TGTGCCAGCAGCCAAGGGACATCGGGAAACATTCAGTACTTC; cdr3_aa: CASSQGTSGNIQYF
cdr3_length: 14; clone_size: .; v_call: TRBV7-2; d_call: .; j_call: TRBJ1-1; cdr3_nt: TGTGCCAGCAGCCAGAGCAGGGAGGACACTGAAGCTTTCTTT; cdr3_aa: CASSQSREDTEAFF